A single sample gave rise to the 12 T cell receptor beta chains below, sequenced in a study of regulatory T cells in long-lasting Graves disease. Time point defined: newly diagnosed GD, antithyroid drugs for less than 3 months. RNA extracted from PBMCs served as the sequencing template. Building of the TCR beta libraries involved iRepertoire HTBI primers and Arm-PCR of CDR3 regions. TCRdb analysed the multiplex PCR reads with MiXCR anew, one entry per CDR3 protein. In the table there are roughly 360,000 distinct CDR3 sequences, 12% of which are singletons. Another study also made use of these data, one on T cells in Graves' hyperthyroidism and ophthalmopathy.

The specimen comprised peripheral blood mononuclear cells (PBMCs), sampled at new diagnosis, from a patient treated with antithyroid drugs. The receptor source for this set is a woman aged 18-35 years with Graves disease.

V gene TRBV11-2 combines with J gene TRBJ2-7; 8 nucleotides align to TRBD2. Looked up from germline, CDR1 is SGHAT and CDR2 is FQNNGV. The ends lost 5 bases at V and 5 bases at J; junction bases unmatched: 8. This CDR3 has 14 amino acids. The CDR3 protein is CASSPSGRADEQYF. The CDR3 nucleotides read TGTGCCAGCAGCCCCAGCGGGAGAGCCGACGAGCAGTACTTC.

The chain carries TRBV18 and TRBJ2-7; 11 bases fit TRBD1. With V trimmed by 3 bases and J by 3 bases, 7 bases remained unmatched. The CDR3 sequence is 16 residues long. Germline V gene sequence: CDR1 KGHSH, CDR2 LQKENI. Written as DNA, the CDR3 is TGTGCCAGCTCACCCATTCTAGGGACAGGGGGCTACGAGCAGTACTTC. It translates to CASSPILGTGGYEQYF.

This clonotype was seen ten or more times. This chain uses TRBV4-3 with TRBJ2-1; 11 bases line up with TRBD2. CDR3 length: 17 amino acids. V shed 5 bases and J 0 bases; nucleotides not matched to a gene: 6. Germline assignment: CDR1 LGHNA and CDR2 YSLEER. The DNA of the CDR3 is TGCGCCAGCAGCTACGGGACTAGCGGAAGCTCCTACAATGAGCAGTTCTTC. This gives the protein CASSYGTSGSSYNEQFF.

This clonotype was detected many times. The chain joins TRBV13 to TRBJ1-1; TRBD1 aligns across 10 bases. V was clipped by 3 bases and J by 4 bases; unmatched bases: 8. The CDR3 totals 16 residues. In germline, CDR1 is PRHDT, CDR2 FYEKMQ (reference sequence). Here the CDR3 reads CASSLYAGQGTTEAFF. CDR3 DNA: TGTGCCAGCAGCTTGTATGCGGGACAGGGGACCACTGAAGCTTTCTTT. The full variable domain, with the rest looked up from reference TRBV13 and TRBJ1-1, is AAGVIQSPRHLIKEKRETATLKCYPIPRHDTVYWYQQGPGQDPQFLISFYEKMQSDKGSIPDRFSAQQFSDYHSELNMSSLELGDSALYFCASSLYAGQGTTEAFFGQGTRLTVV.

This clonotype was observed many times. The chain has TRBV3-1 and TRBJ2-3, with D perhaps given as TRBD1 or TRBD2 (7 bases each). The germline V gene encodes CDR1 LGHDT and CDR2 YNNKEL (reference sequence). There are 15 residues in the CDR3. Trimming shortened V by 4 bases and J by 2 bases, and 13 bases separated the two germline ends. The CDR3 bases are TGTGCCAGCAGCCCAGGGGGACTAACCACAGATACGCAGTATTTT. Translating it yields CASSPGGLTTDTQYF.

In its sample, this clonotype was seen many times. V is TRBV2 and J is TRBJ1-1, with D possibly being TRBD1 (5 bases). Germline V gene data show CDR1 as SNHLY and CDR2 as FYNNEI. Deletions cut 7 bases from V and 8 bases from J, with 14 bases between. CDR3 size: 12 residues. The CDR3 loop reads CASIGRGEEAFF. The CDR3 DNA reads TGTGCCAGCATAGGGCGAGGGGAGGAAGCTTTCTTT.

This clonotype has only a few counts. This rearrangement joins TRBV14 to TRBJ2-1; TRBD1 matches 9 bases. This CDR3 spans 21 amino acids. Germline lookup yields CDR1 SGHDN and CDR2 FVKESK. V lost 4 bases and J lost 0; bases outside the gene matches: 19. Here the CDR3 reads CASSRFRGTGRQGGSYNEQFF. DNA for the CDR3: TGTGCCAGCAGCCGGTTTAGAGGGACAGGGAGACAAGGGGGCTCCTACAATGAGCAGTTCTTC.

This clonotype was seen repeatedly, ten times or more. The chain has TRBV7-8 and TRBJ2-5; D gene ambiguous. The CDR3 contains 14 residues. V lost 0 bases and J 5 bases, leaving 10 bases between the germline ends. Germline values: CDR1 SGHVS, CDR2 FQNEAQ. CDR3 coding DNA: TGTGCCAGCAGCTTAGCCACCGGGTTTGAGACCCAGTACTTC. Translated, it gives CASSLATGFETQYF.

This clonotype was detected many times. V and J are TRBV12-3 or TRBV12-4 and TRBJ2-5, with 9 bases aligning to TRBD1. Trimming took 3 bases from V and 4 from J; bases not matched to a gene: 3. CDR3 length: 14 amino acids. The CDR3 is CASSLTGGRETQYF. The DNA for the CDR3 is TGTGCCAGCAGTTTGACAGGGGGAAGAGAGACCCAGTACTTC.

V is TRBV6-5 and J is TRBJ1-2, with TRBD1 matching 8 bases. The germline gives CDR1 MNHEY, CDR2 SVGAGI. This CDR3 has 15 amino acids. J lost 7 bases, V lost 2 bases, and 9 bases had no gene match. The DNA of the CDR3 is TGTGCCAGCAGTTACCACCCAGGGGGCGAGGGTGGCTACACCTTC. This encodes CASSYHPGGEGGYTF.

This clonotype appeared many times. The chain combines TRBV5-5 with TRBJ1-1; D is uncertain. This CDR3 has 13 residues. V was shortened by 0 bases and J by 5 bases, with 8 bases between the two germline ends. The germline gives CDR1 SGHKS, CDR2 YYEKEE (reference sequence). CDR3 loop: CASSLVRLTEAFF. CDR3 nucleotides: TGTGCCAGCAGCTTGGTCCGGCTAACTGAAGCTTTCTTT.

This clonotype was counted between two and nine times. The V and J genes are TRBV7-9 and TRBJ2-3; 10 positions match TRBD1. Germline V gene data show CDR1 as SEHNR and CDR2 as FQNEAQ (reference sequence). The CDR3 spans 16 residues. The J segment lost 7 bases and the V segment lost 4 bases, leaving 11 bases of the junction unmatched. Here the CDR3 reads CASSSEFDRGPYTQYF. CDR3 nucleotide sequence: TGTGCCAGCAGCTCCGAATTCGACAGGGGGCCTTATACGCAGTATTTT.